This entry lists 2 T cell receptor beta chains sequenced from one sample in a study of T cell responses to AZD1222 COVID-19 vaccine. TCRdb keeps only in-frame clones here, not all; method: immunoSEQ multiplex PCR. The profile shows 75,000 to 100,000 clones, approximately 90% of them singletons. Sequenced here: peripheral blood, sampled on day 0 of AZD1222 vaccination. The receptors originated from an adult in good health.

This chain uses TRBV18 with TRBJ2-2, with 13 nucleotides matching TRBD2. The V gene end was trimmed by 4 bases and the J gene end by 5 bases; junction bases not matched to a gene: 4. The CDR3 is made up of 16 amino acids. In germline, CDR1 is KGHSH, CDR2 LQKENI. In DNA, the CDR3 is TGTGCCAGCTCACGAGGACTAGCGGGAGAGACCGGGGAGCTGTTTTTT. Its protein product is CASSRGLAGETGELFF.

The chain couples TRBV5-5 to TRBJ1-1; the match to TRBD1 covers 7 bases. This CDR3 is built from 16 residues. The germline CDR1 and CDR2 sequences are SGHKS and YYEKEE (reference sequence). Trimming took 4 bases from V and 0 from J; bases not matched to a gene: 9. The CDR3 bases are TGTGCCAGCAGCGGGACCCGGACAGGCCTGAACACTGAAGCTTTCTTT. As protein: CASSGTRTGLNTEAFF.